The 19 T cell receptor beta chains listed next were all sequenced from one sample in a study of molecular identifiers for immune sequencing clone quantification. TCRdb ran MiXCR on the PCR reads and lists one entry per CDR3 protein. The repertoire consists of 70,000 to 95,000 distinct CDR3 sequences, with over 15% occurring once and the leading ten covering about 0.85%. The sample taken for sequencing was naive CD8+ T cells from blood, with Jurkat cell RNA spiked in. Regarding subset: FACS-sorted CD8+CD4-CCR7+CD45RA+ naive T cells. The receptors here all came from a human donor in good health. Some libraries in this study had Jurkat cell RNA spiked in.

This clonotype was detected ten times or more. The chain links TRBV28 to TRBJ1-3; D ambiguous. V was pared by 7 bases and J by 2 bases, with 15 bases between. The germline gives CDR1 MDHEN, CDR2 SYDVKM. The CDR3 length is 15 residues. This chain's CDR3 is CASKTATVAGNTIYF. In DNA form, the CDR3 reads TGTGCCAGCAAAACCGCCACAGTAGCTGGAAACACCATATATTTT.

This clonotype appeared many times. This rearrangement joins TRBV30 to TRBJ1-5; maybe TRBD1 (6 bases). The CDR3 is 13 residues long. CDR1 and CDR2 (germline): GTSNPN, SVGIG (reference sequence). Trimming removed 1 base at V and 6 bases at J, with 10 bases between. The chain's CDR3 is CAWSGQAGQPQHF. Here the CDR3 DNA reads TGTGCCTGGAGTGGACAGGCTGGTCAGCCCCAGCATTTT. Variable domain in full (rest from reference TRBV30 and TRBJ1-5): SQTIHQWPATLVQPVGSPLSLECTVEGTSNPNLYWYRQAAGRGLQLLFYSVGIGQISSEVPQNLSASRPQDRQFILSSKKLLLSDSGFYLCAWSGQAGQPQHFGDGTRLSIL.

A remark on this clonotype: With a much larger clone just one base away, this may be a read error. The V and J genes are TRBV27 and TRBJ2-3; D is possibly TRBD2 (6 bases). V was trimmed by 6 bases and J by 11 bases, leaving 12 bases between them. Germline V gives CDR1 MNHEY, CDR2 SMNVEV (reference sequence). There are 11 residues in the CDR3. The CDR3 bases are TGTGCCAGCAGGGCCGGGACTGTGCAGTATTTT. Residues: CASRAGTVQYF.

This clonotype occurred many times. The rearrangement uses TRBV18 and TRBJ1-1; D remains unclear. V lost 6 bases and J lost 6, with 14 bases in between. The CDR3 covers 13 residues. The V gene's germline CDR1 is KGHSH and CDR2 LQKENI. In DNA, the CDR3 is TGTGCCAGCTCCCTGGGGAAGACCTCTGAAGCTTTCTTT. Translating it yields CASSLGKTSEAFF.

This clonotype showed up many times. V is TRBV19 and J is TRBJ2-4, with 7 bases identical to TRBD1. Germline V gene lookup returns CDR1 LNHDA and CDR2 SQIVND (reference sequence). There are 15 residues in the CDR3. V was clipped by 1 base and J by 8 bases; unmatched bases: 8. The CDR3: CASSIVGQVMDIQYF. The CDR3 nucleotides are TGTGCCAGTAGTATAGTCGGACAGGTGATGGACATTCAGTACTTC.

This clonotype was detected many times. The rearrangement uses TRBV20-1 and TRBJ2-5, with 8 bases identical to TRBD2. Per the germline V gene, CDR1 is DFQATT and CDR2 is SNEGSKA (reference sequence). Trimming at V came to 5 bases and at J to 5 bases, leaving 7 bases not matched to a gene. The CDR3 is 13 amino acids. This CDR3 is CSARAGVGETQYF. CDR3 DNA sequence: TGCAGTGCTCGAGCGGGAGTAGGGGAGACCCAGTACTTC.

There are many counts of this clonotype. The chain combines TRBV2 with TRBJ2-2; TRBD2 matches 8 bases. V lost 5 bases and J lost 1; bases outside the gene matches: 9. The CDR3 has 17 residues. CDR1 SNHLY and CDR2 FYNNEI come from the germline V gene. The CDR3 sequence is CASSPARLARNTGELFF. The DNA for the CDR3 is TGTGCCAGCAGTCCTGCCCGACTAGCGAGGAACACCGGGGAGCTGTTTTTT.

V is TRBV2 and J is TRBJ1-3; D might be TRBD1 (5 bases). Trimming pared 4 bases from V and 4 bases from J, leaving 17 bases between. The CDR3 has 16 amino acids. Germline CDR1 reads SNHLY; CDR2 reads FYNNEI. In nucleotides, the CDR3 is TGTGCCAGCAGTGTAGGGGTGTGGAGTTCCGGAAACACCATATATTTT. This sequence encodes CASSVGVWSSGNTIYF.

This clonotype was observed many times. The rearrangement joins TRBV27 to TRBJ2-1; D is possibly TRBD2 (6 bases). V was shortened by 4 bases and J by 5 bases, with 15 bases between the two germline ends. The CDR3 is made up of 15 amino acids. Germline values: CDR1 MNHEY, CDR2 SMNVEV (reference sequence). This CDR3 is CASSSYGPGDNEQFF. CDR3 sequence (DNA): TGTGCCAGCAGTTCCTACGGACCGGGGGACAATGAGCAGTTCTTC.

In its sample, this clonotype was seen many times. V is TRBV7-2 and J is TRBJ2-1, with a tentative D call TRBD2 (6 bases). CDR1 is SGHTA, CDR2 FQGNSA, per germline. This CDR3 region has 11 residues. Between the trimmed V and J ends, which lost 11 bases and 8 bases, there was a span of 13 bases. The CDR3 nucleotides read TGTGCCCTTCAGACGGGGGATGAGCAGTTCTTC. Protein sequence: CALQTGDEQFF.

This clonotype has ten or more counts. This chain links TRBV5-1 with TRBJ1-4; 12 positions agree with TRBD1. Germline-derived CDR1 and CDR2 are SGHRS and YFSETQ. The CDR3 runs 17 residues. V was pared by 4 bases and J by 2 bases, with 6 bases of the junction left unmatched. This CDR3 reads CASSRGTGGATNEKLFF. The CDR3 bases are TGCGCCAGCAGCAGAGGGACAGGGGGCGCGACTAATGAAAAACTGTTTTTT. The variable domain in full, with the rest retrieved from reference TRBV5-1 and TRBJ1-4, is KAGVTQTPRYLIKTRGQQVTLSCSPISGHRSVSWYQQTPGQGLQFLFEYFSETQRNKGNFPGRFSGRQFSNSRSEMNVSTLELGDSALYLCASSRGTGGATNEKLFFGSGTQLSVL.

This clonotype has a count of ten or more. The chain carries TRBV7-9 and TRBJ2-1; TRBD2 is a possible D gene (5 bases). The length of the CDR3 is 11 residues. Germline V gene sequence: CDR1 SEHNR, CDR2 FQNEAQ (reference sequence). Trimming cost V 1 base and J 14 bases, with 9 bases left between them. The CDR3 is CASSLGEGKFF. The DNA for the CDR3 is TGTGCCAGCAGCTTAGGAGAGGGCAAGTTCTTC.

At least ten counts were recorded for this clonotype. The chain joins TRBV10-3 to TRBJ2-1, with D possibly being TRBD2 (5 bases). Per the germline V gene, CDR1 is ENHRY and CDR2 is SYGVKD. This CDR3 contains 15 residues. With 4 bases removed from V and 0 bases from J, the gap between germline ends came to 10 bases. The CDR3 nucleotides read TGTGCCATCAGTGGAGAGGGAAGCTCCTACAATGAGCAGTTCTTC. The encoded protein is CAISGEGSSYNEQFF.

The sample holds many counts of this clonotype. The rearrangement links TRBV7-7 to TRBJ2-7; D is unresolved. This CDR3 has 14 amino acids. Germline CDR1 reads SSHAT; CDR2 reads FNYEAQ (reference sequence). Between the trimmed V and J ends, which lost 3 bases and 6 bases, there was a span of 15 bases. As DNA, the CDR3 is TGTGCCAGCAGCTTCTACAAGGGAATGTGCGAGCAGTACTTC. Residues: CASSFYKGMCEQYF.

The sample holds many counts of this clonotype. This chain links TRBV5-4 with TRBJ2-7, with D maybe TRBD2 (5 bases). CDR3 length: 12 residues. Germline V gene sequence: CDR1 SGHNT, CDR2 YYREEE (reference sequence). Trimming removed 3 bases at V and 6 bases at J, with 10 bases between. The CDR3 nucleotides read TGTGCCAGCAGCTACACGGGAATCGAGCAGTACTTC. This encodes CASSYTGIEQYF.

There are many counts of this clonotype. The chain recombines TRBV7-3 with TRBJ2-6; no clear D. Germline CDR1 and CDR2: SGHTA and FQGTGA. V dropped 2 bases and J dropped 0 bases, with 5 bases sitting between them. The CDR3 contains 15 residues. The CDR3 is CASSLGYSGANVLTF. The DNA for the CDR3 is TGTGCCAGCAGCTTAGGGTACTCTGGGGCCAACGTCCTGACTTTC.

A note on this clonotype: The junction departs from the called germline gene at one end, perhaps through a read error. The chain is built from TRBV5-3 and TRBJ1-1; D gene unclear. TRBV5-3 is reported as an ORF; its role is uncertain. This CDR3 has 12 amino acids. The CDR3 DNA sequence: TGTGCCAGCAGCTTTAATGGCCTCGAAGCTTTCTTT. This gives the protein CASSFNGLEAFF.

This chain connects TRBV7-9 to TRBJ2-5; 13 bases match TRBD2. Germline CDR1 reads SEHNR; CDR2 reads FQNEAQ (reference sequence). This CDR3 is built from 15 residues. With V trimmed by 5 bases and J by 4 bases, 4 bases remained unmatched. CDR3 DNA sequence: TGTGCCAGCAGCCGGACTAGCGGGAGTTTAGAGACCCAGTACTTC. Its translation: CASSRTSGSLETQYF. The whole variable domain, filled in from reference TRBV7-9 and TRBJ2-5, reads DTGVSQNPRHKITKRGQNVTFRCDPISEHNRLYWYRQTLGQGPEFLTYFQNEAQLEKSRLLSDRFSAERPKGSFSTLEIQRTEQGDSAMYLCASSRTSGSLETQYFGPGTRLLVL.

In its sample, this clonotype was seen many times. The chain uses TRBV27 and TRBJ2-7; 10 bases map to TRBD1. J was trimmed by 3 bases and V by 0 bases; bases with no gene match: 8. CDR3 length equals 17 residues. Germline V gene data show CDR1 as MNHEY and CDR2 as SMNVEV (reference sequence). CDR3 sequence: CASSLSPRDRGNYEQYF. The CDR3 DNA sequence: TGTGCCAGCAGTTTATCGCCCCGGGACAGGGGAAACTACGAGCAGTACTTC.